The rows below give T cell receptor beta chains drawn from one sample of a study of T cell repertoires in cytomegalovirus infection. Their antigens are not known. Using its own MiXCR run on the reads, TCRdb lists one record per CDR3 protein. The repertoire includes roughly 51,000 distinct CDR3 sequences, more than 15% of them detected once, and more than 20% sits in the top ten. The source was CD8+ T cells from cultured PBMCs, collected from culture after CMV antigen stimulation. The source of these receptors is a human donor in good health (CMV status not recorded). Some clones in this sample may be carry-over from other donors' samples. Both conserved end residues are part of each CDR3. A D gene is named only where the DNA matches it firmly. Rows give clone size only sometimes, using once, few, many, or a class for an expanded clone.

v_gene: TRBV2
j_gene: TRBJ2-1
d_gene: .
abundance: few
CDR3aa: CASSEARVNEQFF
CDR3nt: TGTGCCAGCAGTGAAGCCAGGGTTAATGAGCAGTTCTTC

v_gene: TRBV6-5
j_gene: TRBJ1-1
d_gene: .
abundance: few
CDR3aa: CASSLHGSTEAFF
CDR3nt: TGTGCCAGCAGTCTTCATGGCAGCACTGAAGCTTTCTTT

v_gene: TRBV7-8
j_gene: TRBJ1-5
d_gene: .
abundance: few
CDR3aa: CASGQPQHF
CDR3nt: TGTGCCTCAGGGCAGCCCCAGCATTTT

v_gene: TRBV27
j_gene: TRBJ2-1
d_gene: TRBD2
abundance: few
CDR3aa: CASSSLAGGGNEQFF
CDR3nt: TGTGCCAGCAGTTCACTAGCGGGAGGGGGCAATGAGCAGTTCTTC

v_gene: TRBV27
j_gene: TRBJ2-3
d_gene: .
abundance: .
CDR3aa: CASSYSTQYF
CDR3nt: TGTGCCAGCAGTTATAGTACGCAGTATTTT

v_gene: TRBV12-5
j_gene: TRBJ1-5
d_gene: .
abundance: .
CDR3aa: CASGLVHREQPQHF
CDR3nt: TGTGCTAGTGGTTTGGTTCACAGGGAACAGCCCCAGCATTTT

v_gene: TRBV12-3/TRBV12-4
j_gene: TRBJ2-7
d_gene: .
abundance: .
CDR3aa: CASTRNLGEQYF
CDR3nt: TGTGCCAGCACGCGTAACTTGGGCGAGCAGTACTTC

v_gene: TRBV7-2
j_gene: TRBJ2-3
d_gene: .
abundance: .
CDR3aa: CASSFEGPRVNTDTQYF
CDR3nt: TGTGCCAGCAGCTTTGAGGGACCGCGGGTTAACACAGATACGCAGTATTTT

v_gene: TRBV12-3/TRBV12-4
j_gene: TRBJ1-2
d_gene: TRBD1
abundance: few
CDR3aa: CASSLTGEEYGYTF
CDR3nt: TGTGCCAGCAGCTTGACAGGGGAAGAGTATGGCTACACCTTC

v_gene: TRBV24-1
j_gene: TRBJ2-1
d_gene: TRBD2
abundance: few
CDR3aa: CATSARTSGSGEQFF
CDR3nt: TGTGCCACCAGTGCCCGGACTAGCGGGAGCGGGGAGCAGTTCTTC

v_gene: TRBV7-9
j_gene: TRBJ2-7
d_gene: .
abundance: few
CDR3aa: CASSLGQRAGEQYF
CDR3nt: TGTGCCAGCAGCTTAGGACAGCGTGCAGGCGAGCAGTACTTC

v_gene: TRBV7-6
j_gene: TRBJ2-1
d_gene: TRBD1
abundance: .
CDR3aa: CASSNRDRYNEQFF
CDR3nt: TGTGCCAGCAGCAACCGGGACAGATACAATGAGCAGTTCTTC

v_gene: TRBV5-4
j_gene: TRBJ2-1
d_gene: .
abundance: .
CDR3aa: CASSLDRSLNEQFF
CDR3nt: TGTGCCAGCAGCTTGGACAGGAGCCTCAATGAGCAGTTCTTC

v_gene: TRBV7-3
j_gene: TRBJ2-1
d_gene: .
abundance: .
CDR3aa: CASSPETKAEQFF
CDR3nt: TGTGCCAGCAGCCCAGAGACTAAAGCTGAGCAGTTCTTC

v_gene: TRBV7-4
j_gene: TRBJ2-1
d_gene: TRBD2
abundance: .
CDR3aa: CASSFLAGGAGDEQFF
CDR3nt: TGTGCCAGCAGCTTTCTAGCGGGAGGCGCGGGGGATGAGCAGTTCTTC